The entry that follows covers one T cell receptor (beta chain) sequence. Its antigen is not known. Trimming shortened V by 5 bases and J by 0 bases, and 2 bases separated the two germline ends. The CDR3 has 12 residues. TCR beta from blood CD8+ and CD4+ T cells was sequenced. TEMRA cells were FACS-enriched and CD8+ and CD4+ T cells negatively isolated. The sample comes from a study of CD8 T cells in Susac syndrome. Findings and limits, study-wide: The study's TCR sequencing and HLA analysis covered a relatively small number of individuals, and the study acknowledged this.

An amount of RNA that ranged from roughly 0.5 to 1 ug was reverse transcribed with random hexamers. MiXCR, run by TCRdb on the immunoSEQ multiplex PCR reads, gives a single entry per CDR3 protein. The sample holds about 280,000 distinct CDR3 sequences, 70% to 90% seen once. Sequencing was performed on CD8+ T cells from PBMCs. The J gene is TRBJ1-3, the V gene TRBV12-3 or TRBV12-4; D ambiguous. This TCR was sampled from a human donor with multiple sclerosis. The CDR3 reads CASSISGNTIYF. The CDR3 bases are TGTGCCAGCAGTATCTCTGGAAACACCATATATTTT.